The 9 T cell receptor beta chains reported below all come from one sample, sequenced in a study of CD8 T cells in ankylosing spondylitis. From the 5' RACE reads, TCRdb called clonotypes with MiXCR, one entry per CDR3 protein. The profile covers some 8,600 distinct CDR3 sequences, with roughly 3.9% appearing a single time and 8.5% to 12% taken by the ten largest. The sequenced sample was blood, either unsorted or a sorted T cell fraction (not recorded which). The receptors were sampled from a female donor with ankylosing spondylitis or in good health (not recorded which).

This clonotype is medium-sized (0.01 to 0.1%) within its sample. Here the CDR3 DNA reads TGTGCCAGCAGCGTAGGCACGGGGACGTACGAGCAGTACTTC. Translating it yields CASSVGTGTYEQYF. The chain couples TRBV9 to TRBJ2-7, with D perhaps assigned TRBD1 or TRBD2 (5 bases each). The length of the CDR3 is 14 residues. V was shortened by 0 bases and J by 4 bases, with 11 bases between the two germline ends. Looked up from germline, CDR1 is SGDLS and CDR2 is YYNGEE. Looking up the rest from reference TRBV9 and TRBJ2-7 gives the full variable domain: DSGVTQTPKHLITATGQRVTLRCSPRSGDLSVYWYQQSLDQGLQFLIQYYNGEERAKGNILERFSAQQFPDLHSELNLSSLELGDSALYFCASSVGTGTYEQYFGPGTRLTVT.

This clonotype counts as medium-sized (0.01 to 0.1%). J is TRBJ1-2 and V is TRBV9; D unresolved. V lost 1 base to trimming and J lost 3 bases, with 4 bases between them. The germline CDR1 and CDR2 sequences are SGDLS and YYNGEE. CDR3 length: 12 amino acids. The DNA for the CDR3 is TGTGCCAGCAGCGTAAACGACTATGGCTACACCTTC. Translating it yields CASSVNDYGYTF.

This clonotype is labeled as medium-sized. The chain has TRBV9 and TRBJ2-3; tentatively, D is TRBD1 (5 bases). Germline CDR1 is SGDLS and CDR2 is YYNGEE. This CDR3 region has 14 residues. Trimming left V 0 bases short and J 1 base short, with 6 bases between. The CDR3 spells CASSVGRGTDTQYF. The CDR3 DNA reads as TGTGCCAGCAGCGTAGGCAGGGGCACAGATACGCAGTATTTT.

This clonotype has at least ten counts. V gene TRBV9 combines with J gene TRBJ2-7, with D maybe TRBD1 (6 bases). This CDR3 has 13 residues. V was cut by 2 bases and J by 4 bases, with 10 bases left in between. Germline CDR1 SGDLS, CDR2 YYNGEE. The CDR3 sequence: CASSVQQGYEQYF. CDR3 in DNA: TGTGCCAGCAGCGTCCAACAGGGTTACGAGCAGTACTTC.

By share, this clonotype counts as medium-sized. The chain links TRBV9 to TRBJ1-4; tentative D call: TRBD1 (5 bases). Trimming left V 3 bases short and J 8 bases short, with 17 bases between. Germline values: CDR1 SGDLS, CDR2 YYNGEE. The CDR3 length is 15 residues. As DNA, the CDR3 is TGTGCCAGCAGCGCCGGGACTATTGCTGGAGAAAAACTGTTTTTT. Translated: CASSAGTIAGEKLFF.

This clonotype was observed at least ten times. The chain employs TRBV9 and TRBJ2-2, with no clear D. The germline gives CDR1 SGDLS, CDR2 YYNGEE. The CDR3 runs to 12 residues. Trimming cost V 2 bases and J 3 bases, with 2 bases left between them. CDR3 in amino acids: CASSVHTGELFF. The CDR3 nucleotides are TGTGCCAGCAGCGTTCACACCGGGGAGCTGTTTTTT.

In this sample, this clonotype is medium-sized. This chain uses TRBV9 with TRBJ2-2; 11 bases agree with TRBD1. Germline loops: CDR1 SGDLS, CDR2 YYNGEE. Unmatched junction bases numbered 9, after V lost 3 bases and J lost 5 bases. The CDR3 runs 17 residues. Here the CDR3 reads CASSEGMDRGRTGELFF. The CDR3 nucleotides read TGTGCCAGCAGCGAGGGCATGGACAGGGGGCGTACCGGGGAGCTGTTTTTT.

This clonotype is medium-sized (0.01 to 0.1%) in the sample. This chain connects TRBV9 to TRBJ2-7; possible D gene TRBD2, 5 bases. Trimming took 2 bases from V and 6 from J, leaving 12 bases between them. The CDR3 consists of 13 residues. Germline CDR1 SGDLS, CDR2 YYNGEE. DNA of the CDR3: TGTGCCAGCAGCGTCCAAAGGGCGGGCGAGCAGTACTTC. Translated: CASSVQRAGEQYF.

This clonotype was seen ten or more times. For the CDR3, the DNA is TGTGCCAGCAGCCCCAGTCCCCAGGCTACCTACGAGCAGTACTTC. Amino acid sequence: CASSPSPQATYEQYF. The chain has TRBV9 and TRBJ2-7; D gene ambiguous. This CDR3 has 15 residues. The germline gives CDR1 SGDLS, CDR2 YYNGEE. V lost 4 bases to trimming and J lost 2 bases, with 16 bases between them.